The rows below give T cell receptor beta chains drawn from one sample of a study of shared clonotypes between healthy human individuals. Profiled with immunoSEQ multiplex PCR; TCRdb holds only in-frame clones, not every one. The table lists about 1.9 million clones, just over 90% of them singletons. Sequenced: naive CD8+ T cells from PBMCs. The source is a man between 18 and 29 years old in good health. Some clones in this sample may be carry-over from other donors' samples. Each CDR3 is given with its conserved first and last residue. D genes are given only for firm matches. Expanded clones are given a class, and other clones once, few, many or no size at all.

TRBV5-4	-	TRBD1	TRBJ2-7	TGTGCCAGCAGCCTCGGACAGGGGGCGGTGAGAGTGTACGAGCAGTACTTC	CASSLGQGAVRVYEQYF
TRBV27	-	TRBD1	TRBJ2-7	TGTGCCAGCAGTCCTGGTAGGGGACAGGGGGCGCCCGAGCAGTACTTC	CASSPGRGQGAPEQYF
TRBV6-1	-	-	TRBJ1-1	TGTGCCAGCAGTGAAGCGAAGAGGAACACTGAAGCTTTCTTT	CASSEAKRNTEAFF
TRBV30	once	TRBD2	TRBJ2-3	TGTGCCTGGAGTGGAATAGGCTCGACTAGCGGATACACAGATACGCAGTATTTT	CAWSGIGSTSGYTDTQYF
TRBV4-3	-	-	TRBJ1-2	TGCGCCAGCAGCCAAGATTCGGGGAGAAACTATGGCTACACCTTC	CASSQDSGRNYGYTF
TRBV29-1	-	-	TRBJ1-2	TGCAGCGTTCCCGTGGGGGGCATTAACTATGGCTACACCTTC	CSVPVGGINYGYTF
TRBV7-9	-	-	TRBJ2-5	TGTGCCAGCAGCCAAAGGACGGAGCAAGAGACCCAGTACTTC	CASSQRTEQETQYF
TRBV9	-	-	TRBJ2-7	TGTGCCAGCAGCCTAGCCGGGGTTGCAGACTACGAGCAGTACTTC	CASSLAGVADYEQYF
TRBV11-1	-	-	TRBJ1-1	TGTGCCAGCGGAGAATACCGGACAGATGAAGCTTTCTTT	CASGEYRTDEAFF
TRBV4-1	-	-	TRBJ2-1	TGCGCCAGCAGCCGACGCAAAGTAGGGGGGGGTGTGGACAATGAGCAGTTCTTC	CASSRRKVGGGVDNEQFF
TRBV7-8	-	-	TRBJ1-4	TGTGCCAGCAGCACCCGGACAAGACTTAATGAAAAACTGTTTTTT	CASSTRTRLNEKLFF
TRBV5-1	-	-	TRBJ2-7	TGCGCCAGCAGCCTGGACAGCATTACCTCCTACGAGCAGTACTTC	CASSLDSITSYEQYF
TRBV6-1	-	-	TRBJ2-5	TGTGCCAGCAGTGACCTAGGGGGTGAAGAGACCCAGTACTTC	CASSDLGGEETQYF
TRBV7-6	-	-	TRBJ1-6	TGTGCCAGCAGCTTAGATTTGGTGACACTAAATTCACCCCTCCACTTT	CASSLDLVTLNSPLHF
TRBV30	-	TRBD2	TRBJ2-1	TGTGCCTGGAGTGTCTTTAGCGGGAGACCTAATGAGCAGTTCTTC	CAWSVFSGRPNEQFF
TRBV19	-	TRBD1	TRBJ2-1	TGTGCCAGCTCCCACCGGGGACAGGGGAGGAATGAGCAGTTCTTC	CASSHRGQGRNEQFF
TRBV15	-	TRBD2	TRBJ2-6	TGTGCCACCAGCAGAGGACTAGCGGGAGGGCTCTCTGGGGCCAACGTCCTGACTTTC	CATSRGLAGGLSGANVLTF
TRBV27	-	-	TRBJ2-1	TGTGCCAGCAGTTTATCGTGGGCGCCGGTTGAGCAGTTCTTC	CASSLSWAPVEQFF
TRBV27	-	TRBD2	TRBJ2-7	TGTGCCAGCAGTTTATGGGGGACTAACTACGAGCAGTACTTC	CASSLWGTNYEQYF
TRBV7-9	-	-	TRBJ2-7	TGTGCCAGCAGCGACGGGGGAAGCTCCTACGAGCAGTACTTC	CASSDGGSSYEQYF
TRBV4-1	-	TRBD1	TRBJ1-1	TGCGCCAGCAGCCAGGCTCAGGGGGCTTTCGTCACTGAAGCTTTCTTT	CASSQAQGAFVTEAFF
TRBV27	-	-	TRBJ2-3	TGTGCCAGCAGCCCAAGCACAGATACGCAGTATTTT	CASSPSTDTQYF
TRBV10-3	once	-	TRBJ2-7	TGTGCCATCAGTGAGTCCGCGGGACTCTCCTACGAGCAGTACTTC	CAISESAGLSYEQYF
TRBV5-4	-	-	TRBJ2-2	TGTGCCAGCAGCTTGAACAGGGACACCGGGGAGCTGTTTTTT	CASSLNRDTGELFF
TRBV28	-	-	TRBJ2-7	TGTGCCAGCGTCCCTAATGCGGGCTACTACGAGCAGTACTTC	CASVPNAGYYEQYF
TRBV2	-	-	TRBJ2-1	TGTGCCAGCAGTGAAACGGGGTCCTACAATGAGCAGTTCTTC	CASSETGSYNEQFF
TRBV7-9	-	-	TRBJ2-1	TGTGCCAGCAGCTTAGCGGATACAGGTCGTGTGAGTCATGAGCAGTTCTTC	CASSLADTGRVSHEQFF
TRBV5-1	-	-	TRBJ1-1	TGCGCCAGCAGCTTGGGACGGACGGAAATGAACACTGAAGCTTTCTTT	CASSLGRTEMNTEAFF
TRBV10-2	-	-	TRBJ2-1	TGCGCCAGCAGTTCGGTTGGGAGGGGGGTTCAGTTCTTC	CASSSVGRGVQFF
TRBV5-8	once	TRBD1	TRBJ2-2	TGTGCCAGCAGCTACAGGGGCACCGGGGAGCTGTTTTTT	CASSYRGTGELFF
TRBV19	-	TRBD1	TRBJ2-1	TGTGCCAGTACTGACAGGGGATACAATGAGCAGTTCTTC	CASTDRGYNEQFF
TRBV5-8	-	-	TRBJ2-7	TGTGCCAGCAGCTTCAGGGGCAAACCTAACGAGCAGTACTTC	CASSFRGKPNEQYF
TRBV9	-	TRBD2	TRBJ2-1	TGTGCCAGCAGCAGTACTAGCGGGGCTTACAATGAGCAGTTCTTC	CASSSTSGAYNEQFF
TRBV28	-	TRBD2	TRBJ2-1	TGTGCCAGCAGCTATAGCGGGATTTCGCGTGAGCAGTTCTTC	CASSYSGISREQFF
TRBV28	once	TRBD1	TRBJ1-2	TGTGCCAGCAGTTTGCTATGGACAGGGCCCTATGGCTACACCTTC	CASSLLWTGPYGYTF
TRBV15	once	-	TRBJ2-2	TGTGCCACCAAGGGCAGATCGAACACCGGGGAGCTGTTTTTT	CATKGRSNTGELFF
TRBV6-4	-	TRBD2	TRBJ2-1	TGTGCCAGCAGTGACCCACTAGCGGGAACGAATGAGCAGTTCTTC	CASSDPLAGTNEQFF
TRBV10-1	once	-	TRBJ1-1	TGCGCCAGCAGTGAGGTACGTCTCCCGCGAGGGGAAGCTTTCTTT	CASSEVRLPRGEAFF
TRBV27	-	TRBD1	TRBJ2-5	TGTGCCAGCAGTAATACCGGGACAGAAGAGACCCAGTACTTC	CASSNTGTEETQYF
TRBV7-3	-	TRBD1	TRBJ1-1	TGTGCCAGCAGCTTAACCCTACAGGGGGGAACTGAAGCTTTCTTT	CASSLTLQGGTEAFF
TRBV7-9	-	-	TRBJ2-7	TGTGCCAGCAGCCCGCCATTTGGGTACGAGCAGTACTTC	CASSPPFGYEQYF
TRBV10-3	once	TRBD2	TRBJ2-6	TGTGCCATCGGCACTAGCGGGAGGGCTCCAAGCTCTGGGGCCAACGTCCTGACTTTC	CAIGTSGRAPSSGANVLTF
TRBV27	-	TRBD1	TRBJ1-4	TGTGCCAGCACCTCCTACAGGGGGCTGAATGAAAAACTGTTTTTT	CASTSYRGLNEKLFF
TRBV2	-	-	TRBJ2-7	TGTGCCAGCACCGGGACCCCGAACGTGTACTTC	CASTGTPNVYF
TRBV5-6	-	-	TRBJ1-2	TGTGCCAGCAGCTTGGGGGCAGGGGCTGTCTATGGCTACACCTTC	CASSLGAGAVYGYTF
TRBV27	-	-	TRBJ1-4	TGTGCCAGCAGTCTATATCAGGGGCTCCGGGAAAAACTGTTTTTT	CASSLYQGLREKLFF
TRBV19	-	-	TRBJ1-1	TGTGCCAGTAGTATAGATCTAATGGTTCCTGAAGCTTTCTTT	CASSIDLMVPEAFF
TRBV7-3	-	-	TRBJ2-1	TGTGCCAGCAGCTTACATGCAGGGGTTTACAATGAGCAGTTCTTC	CASSLHAGVYNEQFF
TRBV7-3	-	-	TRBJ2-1	TGTGCCAGCAGCTTAGTAGGGGACAATGAGCAGTTCTTC	CASSLVGDNEQFF